This T cell receptor beta chain was obtained from a study of T cell repertoires in cytomegalovirus infection. One entry per CDR3 protein results from TCRdb running MiXCR on the reads. Among over 200,000 distinct CDR3 sequences listed, roughly 15% were seen once. CDR1 is MNHEY, CDR2 SMNVEV, per germline (reference sequence). V was pared by 7 bases and J by 2 bases, with 13 bases between. The CDR3 is made up of 14 amino acids. The rearrangement links TRBV27 to TRBJ2-3; possible D gene TRBD1, 6 bases. The sample comprised PBMCs. The clonotype was recovered from a human donor in good health (CMV status not recorded). Some clones in this sample may be carry-over from other donors' samples. Here the CDR3 DNA reads TGTGCCAGCAACCGGGCAGGGGTCACAGATACGCAGTATTTT. Its protein is CASNRAGVTDTQYF.